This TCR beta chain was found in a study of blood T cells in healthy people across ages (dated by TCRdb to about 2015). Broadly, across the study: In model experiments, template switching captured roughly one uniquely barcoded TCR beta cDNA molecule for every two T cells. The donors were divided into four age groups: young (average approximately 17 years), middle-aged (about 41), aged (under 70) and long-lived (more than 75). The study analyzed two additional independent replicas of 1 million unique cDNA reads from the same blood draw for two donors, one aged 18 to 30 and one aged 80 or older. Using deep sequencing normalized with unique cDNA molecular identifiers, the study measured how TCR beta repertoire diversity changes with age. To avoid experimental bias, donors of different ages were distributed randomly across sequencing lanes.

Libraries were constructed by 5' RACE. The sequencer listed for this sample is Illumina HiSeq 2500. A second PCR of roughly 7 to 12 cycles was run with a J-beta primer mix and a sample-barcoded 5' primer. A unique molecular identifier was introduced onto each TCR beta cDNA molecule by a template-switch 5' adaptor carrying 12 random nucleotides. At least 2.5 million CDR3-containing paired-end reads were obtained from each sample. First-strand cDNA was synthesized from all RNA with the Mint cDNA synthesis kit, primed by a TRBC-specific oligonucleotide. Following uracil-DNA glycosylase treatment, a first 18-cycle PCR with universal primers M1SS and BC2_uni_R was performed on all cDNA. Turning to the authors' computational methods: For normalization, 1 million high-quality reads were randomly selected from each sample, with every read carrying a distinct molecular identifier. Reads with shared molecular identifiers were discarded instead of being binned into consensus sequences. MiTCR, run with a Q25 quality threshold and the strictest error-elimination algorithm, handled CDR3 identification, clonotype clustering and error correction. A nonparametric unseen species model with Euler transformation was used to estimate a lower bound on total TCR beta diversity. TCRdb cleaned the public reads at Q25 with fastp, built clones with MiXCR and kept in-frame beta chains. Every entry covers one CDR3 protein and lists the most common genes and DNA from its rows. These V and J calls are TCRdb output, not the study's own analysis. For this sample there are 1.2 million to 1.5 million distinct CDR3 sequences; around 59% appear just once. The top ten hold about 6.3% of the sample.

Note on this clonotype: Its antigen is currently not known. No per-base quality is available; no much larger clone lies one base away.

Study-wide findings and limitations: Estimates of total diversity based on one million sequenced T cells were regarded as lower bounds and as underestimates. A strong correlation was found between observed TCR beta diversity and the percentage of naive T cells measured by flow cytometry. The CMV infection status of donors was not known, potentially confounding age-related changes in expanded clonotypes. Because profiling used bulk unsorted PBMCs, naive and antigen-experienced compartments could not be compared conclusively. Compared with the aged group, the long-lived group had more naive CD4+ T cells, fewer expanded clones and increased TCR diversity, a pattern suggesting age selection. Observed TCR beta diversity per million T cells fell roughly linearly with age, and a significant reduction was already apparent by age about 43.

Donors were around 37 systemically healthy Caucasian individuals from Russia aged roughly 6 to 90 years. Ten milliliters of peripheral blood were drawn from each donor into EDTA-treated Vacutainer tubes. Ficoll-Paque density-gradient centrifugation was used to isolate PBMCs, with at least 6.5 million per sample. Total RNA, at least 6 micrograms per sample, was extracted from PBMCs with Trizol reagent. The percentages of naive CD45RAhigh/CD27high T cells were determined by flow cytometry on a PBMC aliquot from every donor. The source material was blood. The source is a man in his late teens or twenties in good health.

The nucleotides are TGTGCCAGCAGCCAAGTTTTACTAGCGGGGGGGCGGTACGAGCAGTACTTC. Its product reads: CASSQVLLAGGRYEQYF. The rearranged segments are TRBV3-1 and TRBJ2-7, and 13 junction bases match TRBD2. The CDR3 numbers 17 residues from cysteine through phenylalanine. Left in the record is the CDR3 DNA by itself, 51 bases read in frame from the first base. V has 1 base trimmed and J has 4 bases trimmed; junction bases matching no gene number 7. CDR1 and CDR2 (LGHDT, YNNKEL) derive from the germline V gene (reference sequence).